These 3 T cell receptor beta chains were all obtained from the same sample, sequenced in a study of T cell responses to AZD1222 COVID-19 vaccine. This table comes from immunoSEQ multiplex PCR, and its TCRdb copy is limited to in-frame clones, with some not included. Among about 110,000 clones listed, roughly 84% were seen once. The material sequenced was peripheral blood, taken on day 0 of AZD1222 vaccination. The receptors were sampled from an adult in good health.

The genes are TRBV5-4 and TRBJ1-1, with 8 bases lining up with TRBD1. V lost 4 bases to trimming and J lost 1 base; unmatched junction nucleotides: 3. Germline V gives CDR1 SGHNT, CDR2 YYREEE (reference sequence). This CDR3 has 14 residues. CDR3 DNA sequence: TGTGCCAGCAGCAATGGACAGGGGAACACTGAAGCTTTCTTT. Translation: CASSNGQGNTEAFF.

The rearrangement joins TRBV7-9 to TRBJ2-5, with 7 bases identical to TRBD1. J was trimmed by 3 bases and V by 5 bases; bases with no gene match: 6. This CDR3 is built from 14 residues. The germline gives CDR1 SEHNR, CDR2 FQNEAQ (reference sequence). The CDR3 DNA reads as TGTGCCAGCAGCACGCAAGGGACAGAAGAGACCCAGTACTTC. Its protein is CASSTQGTEETQYF.

CDR3 DNA: TGTGCCAGCAGTTTCCACAGTTCCTATGGCTACACCTTC. This encodes CASSFHSSYGYTF. The rearrangement uses TRBV27 and TRBJ1-2; D remains unclear. This CDR3 region has 13 residues. The germline V and J ends were trimmed by 3 bases and 4 bases, with 9 bases remaining between them. Germline values: CDR1 MNHEY, CDR2 SMNVEV (reference sequence).